This TCR beta chain originates from a study of blood T cells in healthy people across ages. As for this clonotype: Its target is not known.

The trim removed 5 bases at V and 4 bases at J, leaving 13 bases unmatched. This CDR3 has 17 amino acids. Germline CDR1 and CDR2: MDHEN and SYDVKM. Healthy Caucasian individuals from Russia aged roughly 6 to 90 served as donors. PCR was performed a second time for roughly 6 to 12 cycles using a sample-barcoded 5' primer and a J-beta primer mix. TCRdb independently ran MiXCR on the 5' RACE reads; one entry per CDR3 protein. The sample includes some 880,000 distinct CDR3 sequences, 35% to 40% of them seen just once. Points from the study as a whole: Underestimates were what the diversity estimates from one million T cells were considered to be.

The genes are TRBV28 and TRBJ1-2; 10 nucleotides line up with TRBD1. Sequencing was done on a sample of blood. This sequence originates from a man in his late teens or twenties in good health. CDR3 protein: CASSAASGTGVSYGYTF. The CDR3 DNA sequence: TGTGCCAGCAGTGCCGCCTCCGGGACAGGGGTCTCCTATGGCTACACCTTC.